This is a list of T cell receptor beta chains from one sample in a study of blood T cell repertoires in COVID-19. The protocol was immunoSEQ multiplex PCR, while the TCRdb copy is restricted to in-frame clones and leaves out a portion. Here the sample spans about 75,000 clones, less than 85% being singletons. Sequenced material: peripheral blood. Source of these receptors: a human donor with acute or convalescent COVID-19. The donor label of this sample is uncertain. The CDR3 runs from the conserved cysteine through the conserved F or W. The D gene is left open where the match is weak. Not all rows give a size; the values are once, few, many and, for expanded clones, a class.

d_call: -; clone_size: -; j_call: TRBJ2-3; v_call: TRBV30; cdr3_aa: CAWSPIATRTDTQYF; cdr3_nt: TGTGCCTGGAGTCCCATAGCGACCCGCACAGATACGCAGTATTTT
d_call: TRBD2; clone_size: -; j_call: TRBJ2-5; v_call: TRBV5-1; cdr3_aa: CASIRGLSTSGSQETQYF; cdr3_nt: TGCGCCAGCATAAGGGGTCTATCTACTAGCGGGTCCCAAGAGACCCAGTACTTC
d_call: -; clone_size: -; j_call: TRBJ2-7; v_call: TRBV19; cdr3_aa: CASSPRRQDRGYEQYF; cdr3_nt: TGTGCCAGTAGCCCGAGAAGACAGGACCGTGGGTACGAGCAGTACTTC
d_call: -; clone_size: -; j_call: TRBJ2-5; v_call: TRBV7-2; cdr3_aa: CASSLNSRETQYF; cdr3_nt: TGTGCCAGCAGCTTAAATAGCCGGGAGACCCAGTACTTC
d_call: -; clone_size: -; j_call: TRBJ2-2; v_call: TRBV3-1/TRBV3-2; cdr3_aa: CASRYRAQSGELFF; cdr3_nt: TGTGCCAGCAGGTACAGGGCACAGTCCGGGGAGCTGTTTTTT
d_call: TRBD2; clone_size: -; j_call: TRBJ2-2; v_call: TRBV5-5; cdr3_aa: CASRGLAGTGELFF; cdr3_nt: TGTGCCAGCAGAGGACTAGCCGGCACCGGGGAGCTGTTTTTT
d_call: -; clone_size: once; j_call: TRBJ1-6; v_call: TRBV19; cdr3_aa: CASSPPQGNNSPLHF; cdr3_nt: TGTGCCAGTAGTCCTCCACAGGGTAATAATTCACCCCTCCACTTT
d_call: -; clone_size: few; j_call: TRBJ2-1; v_call: TRBV5-6; cdr3_aa: CASSGRDFRGYNEQFF; cdr3_nt: TGTGCCAGCAGCGGACGGGACTTCAGGGGGTACAATGAGCAGTTCTTC
d_call: -; clone_size: -; j_call: TRBJ2-1; v_call: TRBV7-9; cdr3_aa: CASSLIGTLSYNEQFF; cdr3_nt: TGTGCCAGCAGCTTAATTGGGACACTATCCTACAATGAGCAGTTCTTC
d_call: -; clone_size: few; j_call: TRBJ1-2; v_call: TRBV24-1; cdr3_aa: CATSDWGHGYTF; cdr3_nt: TGTGCCACCAGTGATTGGGGCCATGGCTACACCTTC
d_call: TRBD1; clone_size: -; j_call: TRBJ1-2; v_call: TRBV5-4; cdr3_aa: CASSAGQGMGGYTF; cdr3_nt: TGTGCCAGCAGCGCGGGACAGGGAATGGGTGGCTACACCTTC
d_call: TRBD1; clone_size: once; j_call: TRBJ1-2; v_call: TRBV7-6; cdr3_aa: CASSPGQGAYGYTF; cdr3_nt: TGTGCCAGCAGCCCGGGACAGGGGGCCTATGGCTACACCTTC
d_call: TRBD2; clone_size: -; j_call: TRBJ2-1; v_call: TRBV9; cdr3_aa: CASSETSGRYNEQFF; cdr3_nt: TGTGCCAGCAGCGAGACTAGCGGGAGATACAATGAGCAGTTCTTC
d_call: -; clone_size: -; j_call: TRBJ1-2; v_call: TRBV27; cdr3_aa: CASSLKGLGYGYTF; cdr3_nt: TGTGCCAGCAGTTTAAAGGGGCTTGGCTATGGCTACACCTTC
d_call: TRBD1; clone_size: -; j_call: TRBJ2-1; v_call: TRBV11-2; cdr3_aa: CASSLRLAGGYNEQFF; cdr3_nt: TGTGCCAGCAGCTTAAGATTGGCAGGGGGCTACAATGAGCAGTTCTTC
d_call: TRBD1; clone_size: -; j_call: TRBJ1-1; v_call: TRBV19; cdr3_aa: CASRSTGGHTEAFF; cdr3_nt: TGTGCCAGTAGATCGACAGGGGGCCACACTGAAGCTTTCTTT
d_call: -; clone_size: -; j_call: TRBJ2-3; v_call: TRBV7-9; cdr3_aa: CASSQPSTGTTDTQYF; cdr3_nt: TGTGCCAGCAGCCAACCTTCGACGGGAACCACAGATACGCAGTATTTT